This T cell receptor (beta chain) was identified in a study of T cell responses to AZD1222 COVID-19 vaccine. CDR1 and CDR2 (germline): SGHTA, FQGNSA. V was clipped by 1 base and J by 4 bases, with 16 bases between them. CDR3 length: 16 residues. This clone was counted once. Antigen: not known. Study conclusions and caveats: Seropositivity was recorded at baseline in only 5 or 6 AZD1222 recipients. Once two AZD1222 doses were given, Spike-specific TCR breadth and depth went up. Unmutated regions of variants are reportedly targeted by nearly half of spike-specific TCRs.

Some clones are missing from TCRdb's copy, which holds only in-frame ones; the method was immunoSEQ multiplex PCR. The sample records approximately 110,000 clones, 88% being singletons. The genes are TRBV7-2 and TRBJ1-1, with TRBD1 as a possible D gene (5 bases). The source of this sequence is an adult who received the AZD1222 COVID-19 vaccine. The specimen was peripheral blood, collected 28 days after the second AZD1222 dose. In DNA, the CDR3 is TGTGCCAGCAGCTTAGTAATGCGGGACGGGGGCACTGAAGCTTTCTTT. Its translation: CASSLVMRDGGTEAFF.